The entry below describes one T cell receptor (beta chain). PCR amplification relied on 60 Vbeta primers (plus 13 Jbeta primers). The method was immunoSEQ multiplex PCR; TCRdb's version includes in-frame clones alone and lacks a portion of them. The sample consists of about 180,000 clones, 70% to 80% of them appearing once. These data are taken from a study of cytomegalovirus exposure and HLA in healthy donors. This CDR3 is 15 amino acids long. V lost 6 bases, J lost 2 bases, and 6 bases stayed unmatched. The germline V gene encodes CDR1 WNHNN and CDR2 SYGVQD (reference sequence). The V call is TRBV10-1, the J call TRBJ2-3, with TRBD2 identical over 9 bases. The receptor was derived from a man aged 25 to 45 in good health and CMV-seronegative. The sample taken for sequencing was PBMCs. CDR3 amino acids: CASSLGLAITDTQYF. CDR3 nucleotides: TGCGCCAGCAGCCTCGGACTAGCGATCACAGATACGCAGTATTTT.